This is a list of T cell receptor beta chains from one sample in a study of shared clonotypes between healthy human individuals. Some clones are missing from TCRdb's copy, which holds only in-frame ones; the method was immunoSEQ multiplex PCR. The table shows around 2,000,000 clones, with about 93% occurring only once. Source material: naive CD8+ T cells from PBMCs. The receptor source for this set is a man younger than 35 in good health. Some clones in this sample may be carry-over from other donors' samples. Each CDR3 is given with its conserved first and last residue. A D gene is named only where the DNA matches it firmly. Clone size is given for some rows only: seen once, a few or many times, or a class if the clone is expanded.

>TRBJ2-5|-|-|TRBV7-6
TGTGCCAGCAGCAATAAACCTCAAGAGACCCAGTACTTC
CASSNKPQETQYF
>TRBJ1-2|-|-|TRBV19
TGTGCCAGTACCCTATCAAGACAGACATACTATGGCTACACCTTC
CASTLSRQTYYGYTF
>TRBJ1-1|-|-|TRBV5-1
TGCGCCAGCAGCTTGTGGGTCGGGGACGCTGAAGCTTTCTTT
CASSLWVGDAEAFF
>TRBJ2-1|once|-|TRBV10-3
TGTGCCATCAGTGAGGTAGCTAAAAACAATGAGCAGTTCTTC
CAISEVAKNNEQFF
>TRBJ2-1|-|TRBD1|TRBV5-1
TGCGCCAGCAGCCCGGGACAGGGGGCCTACAATGAGCAGTTCTTC
CASSPGQGAYNEQFF
>TRBJ2-3|-|-|TRBV9
TGTGCCAGCAGCCCCGTCGCCAGTGATACGCAGTATTTT
CASSPVASDTQYF
>TRBJ2-1|-|TRBD1|TRBV7-8
TGTGCCAGCAGGGACCGGGACAGGGTGGTCAATGAGCAGTTCTTC
CASRDRDRVVNEQFF
>TRBJ2-7|-|-|TRBV7-8
TGTGCCAGCAGCTTTTTAGGGGCCCACGAGCAGTACTTC
CASSFLGAHEQYF
>TRBJ2-7|-|-|TRBV29-1
TGCAGCGTGGAGTTAAACTACGAGCAGTACTTC
CSVELNYEQYF
>TRBJ2-7|-|TRBD2|TRBV5-6
TGTGCCAGCAGCTTCGGCGGGAGTTCAGAGCAGTACTTC
CASSFGGSSEQYF
>TRBJ2-7|-|TRBD2|TRBV28
TGTGCCAGCAGTTTTTGGCGGGAGGTCTCCTACGAGCAGTACTTC
CASSFWREVSYEQYF
>TRBJ1-5|once|-|TRBV27
TGTGCCAGCAGTTGGCAGGGTAGCAATCAGCCCCAGCATTTT
CASSWQGSNQPQHF
>TRBJ2-1|-|-|TRBV10-3
TGTGCCATCAGTGAGCCCCCCGGGGGCGGAAATGAGCAGTTCTTC
CAISEPPGGGNEQFF
>TRBJ2-7|-|TRBD2|TRBV27
TGTGCCAGCAGTTTTGGGCTAGCGGGATACTACGAGCAGTACTTC
CASSFGLAGYYEQYF
>TRBJ1-2|-|-|TRBV19
TGTGCCAGTAGATTAGCTAACTATGGCTACACCTTC
CASRLANYGYTF
>TRBJ2-1|-|TRBD1|TRBV9
TGTGCCAGCAGCCCCTCGACAGGGTTAGGGAATGAGCAGTTCTTC
CASSPSTGLGNEQFF
>TRBJ2-1|-|TRBD2|TRBV4-3
TGCGCCAGCCAACCTCGGGGGGACAATGAGCAGTTCTTC
CASQPRGDNEQFF
>TRBJ1-1|-|-|TRBV6-5
TGTGCCAGCAGTTACGGCCTGGGATACACTGAAGCTTTCTTT
CASSYGLGYTEAFF
>TRBJ2-7|-|-|TRBV2
TGTGCCAGCAGTGAAGCCGCCGGGAACTACGAGCAGTACTTC
CASSEAAGNYEQYF
>TRBJ2-1|once|-|TRBV11-3
TGTGCCAGCAGCTTAGCAGGAGGAGACAATGAGCAGTTCTTC
CASSLAGGDNEQFF
>TRBJ2-5|-|-|TRBV9
TGTGCCAGCAGCGTAGCAGGGGCACCCCAAGAGACCCAGTACTTC
CASSVAGAPQETQYF
>TRBJ2-1|-|-|TRBV20-1
TGCAGTGCCCTCGCGCCCTATTCGGAGTTCTTC
CSALAPYSEFF
>TRBJ2-7|-|-|TRBV5-5
TGTGCCAGCAGCTTGGGCAGGTTCTACGAGCAGTACTTC
CASSLGRFYEQYF
>TRBJ2-5|-|-|TRBV29-1
TGCAGCGTCTGTCCTGAAGATACACCACAAGAGACCCAGTACTTC
CSVCPEDTPQETQYF
>TRBJ2-5|-|TRBD2|TRBV15
TGTGCCACCAGCACAACTTACCTAGCGGGAGAGGACTTC
CATSTTYLAGEDF
>TRBJ2-7|-|-|TRBV27
TGTGCCAGCAGCGTGGGGGCCTCCTCCTACGAGCAGTACTTC
CASSVGASSYEQYF
>TRBJ2-7|-|-|TRBV28
TGTGCCAGCAGTTTAGGGTTTGGGGGCTCGAGCTCCTACGAGCAGTACTTC
CASSLGFGGSSSYEQYF
>TRBJ1-2|few|-|TRBV4-1
TGCGCCAGCAGCCAAGATCTACGGACCTGGCGGGAAGGCTACACCTTC
CASSQDLRTWREGYTF
>TRBJ1-2|-|TRBD1|TRBV9
TGTGCCAGCAGCGGAGGGGACAGGCTTTACTATGGCTACACCTTC
CASSGGDRLYYGYTF
>TRBJ1-1|-|TRBD1|TRBV28
TGTGCCAGCAACGAGCGGCAGGGGGAGAGGACTGAAGCTTTCTTT
CASNERQGERTEAFF
>TRBJ1-1|few|-|TRBV30
TGTGCCTGGATGGTGCAGGGCGGCACTGAAGCTTTCTTT
CAWMVQGGTEAFF
>TRBJ1-1|-|-|TRBV19
TGTGCCAGTAGTCTAAACACTGAAGCTTTCTTT
CASSLNTEAFF